The rows below give T cell receptor beta chains drawn from one sample of a study of shared clonotypes between healthy human individuals. Profiled with immunoSEQ multiplex PCR; TCRdb holds only in-frame clones, not every one. The sample consists of fewer than 800,000 clones, about 90% of them appearing once. Sequencing input: naive CD8+ T cells sorted from blood. The origin of the receptors is a man younger than 45 in good health. CDR3s include the opening cysteine and the closing phenylalanine or tryptophan. A D gene is named only where the DNA matches it firmly. Some rows mark clone size as missing; the rest say once, few, many or name a class of expanded clone.

>TRBV29-1|-|TRBJ2-3|-
CSAMGGYNHGADTQYF
TGCAGCGCCATGGGCGGTTACAACCATGGGGCAGATACGCAGTATTTT
>TRBV11-2|-|TRBJ2-1|-
CASSPPTLAESYNEQFF
TGTGCCAGCAGCCCCCCGACTTTAGCGGAGTCCTACAATGAGCAGTTCTTC
>TRBV19|TRBD1|TRBJ1-1|-
CASSTLQGTNTEAFF
TGTGCCAGTAGTACATTACAGGGGACGAACACTGAAGCTTTCTTT
>TRBV2|TRBD1|TRBJ1-1|-
CASSLDRGNTEAFF
TGTGCCAGCAGCTTGGACAGGGGGAACACTGAAGCTTTCTTT
>TRBV5-1|TRBD1|TRBJ1-1|once
CASSLVEGAGTEAFF
TGCGCCAGCAGCTTGGTTGAGGGGGCCGGCACTGAAGCTTTCTTT
>TRBV19|-|TRBJ1-5|-
CASSMGPPGIQPQHF
TGTGCCAGTAGTATGGGCCCCCCGGGAATACAGCCCCAGCATTTT
>TRBV6-5|-|TRBJ1-4|-
CASSSPVPGEKLFF
TGTGCCAGCAGCTCCCCCGTTCCCGGTGAAAAACTGTTTTTT
>TRBV12-5|-|TRBJ1-4|-
CASGLEKLFF
TGTGCTAGTGGTTTAGAAAAACTGTTTTTT
>TRBV7-3|-|TRBJ2-7|-
CASSQGEYGYEQYF
TGTGCCAGCAGCCAAGGGGAATATGGCTACGAGCAGTACTTC
>TRBV28|TRBD1|TRBJ2-1|-
CASSSGQGYNEQFF
TGTGCCAGCAGCTCGGGACAGGGGTACAATGAGCAGTTCTTC
>TRBV10-1|-|TRBJ2-7|-
CASSEDSREQYF
TGCGCCAGCAGTGAGGACAGTCGCGAGCAGTACTTC
>TRBV10-1|TRBD1|TRBJ1-2|-
CAGTLSGQGKGYTF
TGCGCCGGTACACTTTCAGGACAGGGTAAAGGCTACACCTTC
>TRBV13|-|TRBJ2-2|-
CASSSGVEGHTGELFF
TGTGCCAGCAGCTCAGGGGTCGAGGGTCACACCGGGGAGCTGTTTTTT
>TRBV7-9|-|TRBJ2-1|few
CASSFSADYLYNEQFF
TGTGCCAGCAGCTTCTCGGCCGACTACCTCTACAATGAGCAGTTCTTC
>TRBV6-1|-|TRBJ1-1|-
CASSEVRGPVSDTEAFF
TGTGCCAGCAGTGAAGTTCGGGGGCCGGTCTCGGACACTGAAGCTTTCTTT
>TRBV7-9|-|TRBJ2-7|-
CASSLVDNYEQYF
TGTGCCAGCAGCTTAGTAGACAATTACGAGCAGTACTTC
>TRBV7-8|-|TRBJ2-3|-
CASSSQRTYTDTQYF
TGTGCCAGCAGCTCGCAGCGAACCTACACAGATACGCAGTATTTT
>TRBV7-8|TRBD1|TRBJ2-2|-
CASSLRDRDGLFF
TGTGCCAGCAGCTTAAGAGACAGGGATGGGCTGTTTTTT
>TRBV10-3|TRBD1|TRBJ1-1|once
CAISERTGGRTEAFF
TGTGCCATCAGCGAGAGGACAGGGGGTAGGACTGAAGCTTTCTTT
>TRBV19|-|TRBJ2-7|-
CASSIILGSLEQYF
TGTGCCAGTAGTATAATCCTCGGCAGCCTCGAGCAGTACTTC
>TRBV7-9|-|TRBJ1-1|-
CASGRGTEAFF
TGTGCCAGCGGACGGGGCACTGAAGCTTTCTTT
>TRBV15|TRBD1|TRBJ2-7|-
CATSRDRGQGYEQYF
TGTGCCACCAGCAGAGATCGGGGACAGGGCTACGAGCAGTACTTC
>TRBV5-1|-|TRBJ2-2|-
CASSFGRASTGELFF
TGCGCCAGCAGCTTCGGCAGGGCGAGCACCGGGGAGCTGTTTTTT
>TRBV27|-|TRBJ2-5|-
CASSLWDSGQETQYF
TGTGCCAGCAGTTTATGGGATAGCGGTCAAGAGACCCAGTACTTC
>TRBV27|-|TRBJ1-5|-
CASSYLGPAWEPQHF
TGTGCCAGCAGTTACCTAGGGCCAGCCTGGGAGCCCCAGCATTTT
>TRBV14|-|TRBJ2-7|-
CASSQGRESYEQYF
TGTGCCAGCAGCCAAGGGCGGGAATCCTACGAGCAGTACTTC
>TRBV27|TRBD1|TRBJ2-7|-
CASSAVQGIYEQYF
TGTGCCAGCAGTGCCGTACAGGGGATCTACGAGCAGTACTTC
>TRBV7-9|-|TRBJ1-3|few
CASAPGVNTIYF
TGTGCCAGCGCACCCGGTGTAAACACCATATATTTT
>TRBV4-3|TRBD1|TRBJ2-7|-
CASTPDRGLGEQYF
TGCGCCAGTACTCCGGACAGGGGGCTGGGGGAGCAGTACTTC
>TRBV2|-|TRBJ2-1|-
CASSVRARSYNEQFF
TGTGCCAGCAGTGTTCGGGCTAGATCCTACAATGAGCAGTTCTTC
>TRBV20-1|TRBD2|TRBJ2-7|-
CSARGWGTKVF
TGCAGTGCTAGGGGCTGGGGGACTAAAGTCTTC
>TRBV27|-|TRBJ2-3|-
CASSRPGQGTVQDTQYF
TGTGCCAGCAGTCGCCCCGGCCAGGGTACGGTACAAGATACGCAGTATTTT
>TRBV27|-|TRBJ2-1|-
CASSLSGTYNEQFF
TGTGCCAGCAGTTTGTCCGGGACTTACAATGAGCAGTTCTTC
>TRBV6-1|-|TRBJ2-7|-
CASSEVVGGWNEQYF
TGTGCCAGCAGTGAGGTGGTGGGGGGCTGGAACGAGCAGTACTTC
>TRBV7-2|TRBD1|TRBJ1-4|-
CASSLATTGREKLFF
TGTGCCAGCAGCTTAGCTACGACAGGGCGTGAAAAACTGTTTTTT
>TRBV7-9|-|TRBJ2-1|-
CASSLLSGFEQFF
TGTGCCAGCAGCTTACTTAGCGGTTTCGAGCAGTTCTTC
>TRBV9|TRBD2|TRBJ2-6|once
CASSPTLVWREGPGANVLTF
TGTGCCAGCAGCCCCACCCTGGTCTGGCGGGAGGGGCCTGGGGCCAACGTCCTGACTTTC
>TRBV7-9|-|TRBJ1-2|-
CASSLSPLQGMPNYGYTF
TGTGCCAGCAGCTTATCCCCACTACAGGGAATGCCTAACTATGGCTACACCTTC
>TRBV5-4|-|TRBJ1-1|-
CASSLVELNTEAFF
TGTGCCAGCAGCTTGGTGGAGTTGAACACTGAAGCTTTCTTT
>TRBV29-1|TRBD1|TRBJ2-5|once
CSVEGQGATQYF
TGCAGCGTTGAAGGTCAGGGGGCGACCCAGTACTTC
>TRBV19|TRBD1|TRBJ1-1|once
CASIEDRGLGEAFF
TGTGCCAGTATCGAGGACAGGGGGCTGGGTGAAGCTTTCTTT
>TRBV7-9|TRBD1|TRBJ2-2|-
CASRHEGATYTGELFF
TGTGCCAGCAGACACGAGGGGGCGACCTACACCGGGGAGCTGTTTTTT
>TRBV5-4|-|TRBJ1-2|once
CASSTPGGTALNGYTF
TGTGCCAGCAGCACACCTGGGGGGACTGCCCTGAATGGCTACACCTTC
>TRBV19|TRBD1|TRBJ1-5|-
CASSDITGGDNQPQHF
TGTGCCAGTAGCGATATAACAGGGGGCGACAATCAGCCCCAGCATTTT
>TRBV9|TRBD2|TRBJ2-1|-
CASSVASGRASYNEQFF
TGTGCCAGCAGCGTAGCCAGCGGGAGGGCCTCCTACAATGAGCAGTTCTTC
>TRBV11-2|-|TRBJ1-1|once
CASSFNRVNTEAFF
TGTGCCAGCAGCTTCAACAGGGTGAACACTGAAGCTTTCTTT
>TRBV27|-|TRBJ2-2|-
CASSKDWNTGELFF
TGTGCCAGCAGTAAGGACTGGAACACCGGGGAGCTGTTTTTT
>TRBV27|-|TRBJ1-4|-
CASTVVAGSEKLFF
TGTGCCAGCACTGTTGTGGCGGGCAGTGAAAAACTGTTTTTT
>TRBV29-1|TRBD1|TRBJ1-1|-
CSVLGGTMNTEAFF
TGCAGCGTCTTAGGGGGCACCATGAACACTGAAGCTTTCTTT
>TRBV27|TRBD1|TRBJ2-7|-
CASSFRGQGKYEQYF
TGTGCCAGCAGTTTTAGGGGGCAGGGGAAGTACGAGCAGTACTTC
>TRBV27|-|TRBJ1-2|-
CASSPVSGHLEGYTF
TGTGCCAGCAGCCCAGTTTCGGGACACTTGGAGGGCTACACCTTC
>TRBV14|TRBD1|TRBJ1-2|-
CASSQKHTDRVYGYTF
TGTGCCAGCAGCCAAAAGCATACGGACAGGGTCTATGGCTACACCTTC
>TRBV27|-|TRBJ2-3|once
CASGKGVGTDTQYF
TGTGCCAGCGGAAAAGGGGTGGGCACAGATACGCAGTATTTT